This T cell receptor (beta chain) originates from a study of blood T cell repertoires in COVID-19. Per the study methods: By means of reference gene primer amplification, nucleated cell counts were estimated. TCRdb keeps only in-frame clones here, not all; method: immunoSEQ multiplex PCR. Clone size and V and J calls were adopted from that table, with D and trimming inferred from the DNA. Of 300,000 to 500,000 clones listed, approximately 88% are singletons. The study recruited people aged about 18 to 89 years across approximately 25 US areas. The clonotype comes from a woman aged 30 to 39 with acute COVID-19. Source material: PBMCs or T cells enriched from blood (not recorded which).

CDR3 sequence: CASSWRTAYGNQPQHF. The CDR3 nucleotides are TGCGCCAGCAGTTGGAGGACGGCCTATGGCAATCAGCCCCAGCATTTT. This rearrangement joins TRBV23-1 to TRBJ1-5; D uncertain. TRBV23-1 has ORF status, its function being uncertain. The V gene lost 5 bases and the J gene lost 2 bases, with 16 bases spanning the gap. There are 16 residues in the CDR3.